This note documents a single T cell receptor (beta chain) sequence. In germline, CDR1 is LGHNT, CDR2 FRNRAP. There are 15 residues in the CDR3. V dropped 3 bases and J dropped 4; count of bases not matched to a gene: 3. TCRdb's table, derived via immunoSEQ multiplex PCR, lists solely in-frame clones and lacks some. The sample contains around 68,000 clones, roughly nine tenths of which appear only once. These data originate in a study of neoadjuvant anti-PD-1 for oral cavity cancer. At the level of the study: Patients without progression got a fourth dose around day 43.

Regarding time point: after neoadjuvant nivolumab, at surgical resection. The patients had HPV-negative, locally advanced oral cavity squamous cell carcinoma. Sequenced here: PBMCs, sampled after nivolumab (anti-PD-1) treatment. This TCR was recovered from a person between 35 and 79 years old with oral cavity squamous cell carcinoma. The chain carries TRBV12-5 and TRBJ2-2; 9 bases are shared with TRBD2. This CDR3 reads CASGFGREGTGELFF. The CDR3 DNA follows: TGTGCTAGTGGTTTTGGGCGGGAGGGCACCGGGGAGCTGTTTTTT.